Each of the 30 T cell receptor beta chains below was sequenced from the same sample in a study of T cell repertoires in cytomegalovirus infection. TCRdb used MiXCR to reprocess the reads, holding one entry per CDR3 protein. The table has 300,000 or so distinct CDR3 sequences, approximately 8.9% seen once. Specimen: PBMCs. All receptors derive from a human donor in good health (CMV status not recorded). Some clones in this sample may be carry-over from other donors' samples.

This clonotype was observed at least ten times. V is TRBV20-1 and J is TRBJ2-7, with D tentatively TRBD1 (6 bases). V was clipped by 4 bases and J by 3 bases, with 19 bases between them. This CDR3 comprises 15 residues. Germline V gene lookup returns CDR1 DFQATT and CDR2 SNEGSKA (reference sequence). The CDR3 is CSATCPTGVYYEQYF. CDR3 DNA: TGCAGTGCTACTTGCCCGACAGGCGTTTACTACGAGCAGTACTTC.

This clonotype was seen at least ten times. The chain is built from TRBV7-2 and TRBJ2-5, with a tentative D call TRBD1 (5 bases). Germline V gene data show CDR1 as SGHTA and CDR2 as FQGNSA. Trimming took off 3 bases at V and 3 bases at J, with 8 bases between the two ends. This CDR3 comprises 13 residues. This chain's CDR3 is CASSFTGKETQYF. The CDR3 region has the DNA TGTGCCAGCAGCTTCACAGGAAAAGAGACCCAGTACTTC.

This clonotype was counted many times. The genes are TRBV20-1 and TRBJ1-3; no firm D call. The germline V gene encodes CDR1 DFQATT and CDR2 SNEGSKA (reference sequence). V lost 3 bases and J lost 0, with 12 bases in between. This CDR3 contains 15 residues. The CDR3 loop is CSARSDEDSGNTIYF. CDR3 coding DNA: TGCAGTGCTAGGTCAGACGAAGACTCTGGAAACACCATATATTTT.

CDR3 nucleotides: TGTGCCAGCAGAACCTACAGGGGGTCCCTCAATGAGCAGTTCTTC. Translated, it gives CASRTYRGSLNEQFF. The chain combines TRBV6-2 or TRBV6-3 with TRBJ2-1, with 8 bases that match TRBD1. Trimming at V came to 6 bases and at J to 6 bases, leaving 10 bases not matched to a gene. The germline gives CDR1 MNHEY, CDR2 SVGEGT. The CDR3 contains 15 residues.

This clonotype appeared many times. The chain employs TRBV5-5 and TRBJ2-7; no definite D call. The germline CDR1 and CDR2 sequences are SGHKS and YYEKEE (reference sequence). There are 14 residues in the CDR3. V lost 6 bases to trimming and J lost 0 bases, with 13 bases between them. The CDR3, as DNA: TGTGCCAGCACCCTGGAAAGTAGCTCCTACGAGCAGTACTTC. Translating gives CASTLESSSYEQYF.

Only a few counts were recorded for this clonotype. The chain combines TRBV7-6 with TRBJ2-7; unclear D gene. The CDR3 consists of 13 residues. Germline V lookup: CDR1 SGHVS, CDR2 FNYEAQ. The germline V and J ends were trimmed by 5 bases and 0 bases, with 8 bases remaining between them. The CDR3 is CASSPLSSYEQYV. CDR3 sequence (DNA): TGTGCCAGCAGCCCCCTTAGCTCCTACGAGCAGTACGTC.

The chain carries TRBV20-1 and TRBJ2-5; 8 bases are shared with TRBD1. The germline gives CDR1 DFQATT, CDR2 SNEGSKA (reference sequence). V gave up 5 bases and J gave up 7 bases; unmatched junction bases: 9. The CDR3 consists of 13 residues. As DNA, the CDR3 is TGCAGTGCTTCAGGGGGCGTGACAGGGACCCAGTACTTC. This gives the protein CSASGGVTGTQYF.

This clonotype was detected ten times or more. The chain carries TRBV6-2 or TRBV6-3 and TRBJ1-2, with TRBD1 matching over 9 bases. V gave up 6 bases and J gave up 5 bases; unmatched junction bases: 7. This CDR3 region has 14 residues. Germline values: CDR1 MNHEY, CDR2 SVGEGT. The CDR3 DNA reads as TGTGCCAGCAGACGGGGGACAGGGTCGTATGGCTACACCTTC. Translating gives CASRRGTGSYGYTF.

Of note for this clonotype: A junction end diverges from the germline sequence, so it may reflect a read error. The gene calls are TRBV7-3 and TRBJ1-4, with D tentatively TRBD1 (6 bases). This CDR3 is 11 amino acids long. Germline V gene lookup returns CDR1 SGHTA and CDR2 FQGTGA. The CDR3 loop is CASSLKTGFCF. Here the CDR3 DNA reads TGTGCCAGCAGCTTAAAAACAGGGTTTTGTTTT.

This clonotype has ten or more counts. V and J are TRBV7-9 and TRBJ1-6; no firm D call. The CDR3 contains 12 residues. The germline V gene encodes CDR1 SEHNR and CDR2 FQNEAQ (reference sequence). The V end lost 6 bases, the J end lost 7 bases, and 7 bases lay between the germline ends. The CDR3 reads CASRVGNSPLHF. The CDR3 region has the DNA TGTGCCAGCAGGGTGGGGAATTCACCCCTCCACTTT.

This clonotype was seen repeatedly, ten times or more. This chain connects TRBV19 to TRBJ1-3; weak D call: TRBD1 (5 bases). This CDR3 is 15 amino acids long. Per the germline V gene, CDR1 is LNHDA and CDR2 is SQIVND (reference sequence). V dropped 6 bases and J dropped 0 bases, with 12 bases sitting between them. In DNA form, the CDR3 reads TGTGCCAGTAGCGAGGCAGGGACCTCTGGAAACACCATATATTTT. It yields the protein CASSEAGTSGNTIYF.

This clonotype has ten or more counts. The chain combines TRBV6-2 or TRBV6-3 with TRBJ2-1; D is unresolved. Germline V gives CDR1 MNHEY, CDR2 SVGEGT. V lost 4 bases, J lost 0 bases, and 10 bases lay in between. The CDR3 is made up of 15 amino acids. CDR3 bases: TGTGCCAGCAGTTCGGATTGGAGCTCCTACAATGAGCAGTTCTTC. This translates into CASSSDWSSYNEQFF.

This clonotype was found many times. The chain employs TRBV7-3 and TRBJ1-6; D is possibly TRBD1 (5 bases). This CDR3 has 16 amino acids. Germline assignment: CDR1 SGHTA and CDR2 FQGTGA. V dropped 0 bases and J dropped 11 bases, with 17 bases sitting between them. The CDR3 DNA follows: TGTGCCAGCAGCTTAACCCCCCAGGGTGGGAGGACACCCCTCCACTTT. Its translation: CASSLTPQGGRTPLHF.

This clonotype is a singleton in its sample. The chain recombines TRBV20-1 with TRBJ1-5, with a weak D call TRBD1 (5 bases). Germline V gives CDR1 DFQATT, CDR2 SNEGSKA (reference sequence). This CDR3 has 14 amino acids. V dropped 6 bases and J dropped 1 base, with 13 bases sitting between them. This CDR3 reads CSAGGRSSNQPQHF. CDR3 sequence (DNA): TGCAGTGCGGGGGGACGCTCGAGCAATCAGCCCCAGCATTTT.

This clonotype was counted many times. V and J are TRBV6-5 and TRBJ1-2; D remains unclear. The ends were cut back, 2 bases at V and 4 bases at J, with 8 bases in the middle. Germline-derived CDR1 and CDR2 are MNHEY and SVGAGI. There are 13 residues in the CDR3. CDR3 in amino acids: CASSYKGGYGYTF. In DNA form, the CDR3 reads TGTGCCAGCAGTTACAAGGGTGGCTATGGCTACACCTTC.

This clonotype showed up many times. The chain employs TRBV5-6 and TRBJ2-1; TRBD2 agrees at 8 bases. V lost 0 bases to trimming and J lost 15 bases; unmatched junction nucleotides: 8. Per the germline V gene, CDR1 is SGHDT and CDR2 is YYEEEE. This CDR3 contains 13 residues. The CDR3 DNA is TGTGCCAGCAGCTTGGGCGTCGGGGGGGCCGTGTTCTTC. Protein product: CASSLGVGGAVFF.

This clonotype has at least ten counts. J is TRBJ2-7 and V is TRBV6-2 or TRBV6-3, with D unresolved. The CDR3 covers 15 residues. The V end lost 6 bases, the J end lost 5 bases, and 20 bases lay between the germline ends. The germline CDR1 and CDR2 sequences are MNHEY and SVGEGT. The CDR3 region has the DNA TGTGCCAGCAGCCCTGACCCCCCCTGGCTAAACGAGCAGTACGTC. Protein: CASSPDPPWLNEQYV.

This chain's CDR3 is CSAATAGNTEAFF. The CDR3 DNA follows: TGCAGTGCTGCTACTGCGGGGAACACTGAAGCTTTCTTT. The rearrangement joins TRBV20-1 to TRBJ1-1; D remains ambiguous. Germline CDR1 and CDR2: DFQATT and SNEGSKA (reference sequence). Trimming removed 5 bases from V and 1 base from J, with 11 bases in between. This CDR3 has 13 amino acids.

This clonotype was detected many times. V is TRBV28 and J is TRBJ2-2; D may be TRBD1 (5 bases). The CDR3 consists of 14 residues. Germline V gene sequence: CDR1 MDHEN, CDR2 SYDVKM. V was clipped by 8 bases and J by 1 base, with 11 bases between them. The CDR3 nucleotides are TGTGCCAGCGGCCGACAGTGGAACACCGGGGAGCTGTTTTTT. The encoded protein is CASGRQWNTGELFF.

This clonotype showed up many times. The rearrangement uses TRBV12-3 or TRBV12-4 and TRBJ1-2; 8 bases line up with TRBD1. CDR3 size: 13 residues. J gave up 8 bases and V 5 bases, and 7 bases lay outside the gene matches. For the CDR3, the DNA is TGTGCCAGCAGTCCTCAGGGGGCGCGAGGCTACACCTTC. Translation: CASSPQGARGYTF.

The chain links TRBV25-1 to TRBJ2-1; D perhaps matches TRBD1 (6 bases). Germline CDR1 reads MGHDK; CDR2 reads SYGVNS. Trimming cost V 4 bases and J 7 bases, with 23 bases left between them. This CDR3 has 17 residues. CDR3 DNA: TGTGCCAGCAGTGCAACCTTGGACGTCAGGGGAACGAATGAGCAGTTCTTC. Amino acid sequence: CASSATLDVRGTNEQFF.

This clonotype was observed many times. The J gene is TRBJ1-2, the V gene TRBV5-6, with 8 nucleotides matching TRBD1. The CDR3 consists of 14 residues. Per the germline V gene, CDR1 is SGHDT and CDR2 is YYEEEE. V lost 3 bases, J lost 5 bases, and 6 bases stayed unmatched. The CDR3 bases are TGTGCCAGCAGCTCGGAAGACAGGGGATATGGCTACACCTTC. It yields the protein CASSSEDRGYGYTF.

This clonotype was seen at least ten times. The chain has TRBV7-2 and TRBJ2-1; 8 bases line up with TRBD1. In germline, CDR1 is SGHTA, CDR2 FQGNSA. The trim removed 6 bases at V and 4 bases at J, leaving 8 bases unmatched. CDR3 length: 15 amino acids. The CDR3 loop is CASRSSGQEYNEQFF. The CDR3 DNA reads as TGTGCCAGCAGGTCCTCGGGACAGGAGTACAATGAGCAGTTCTTC.

This clonotype was seen many times. The CDR3 reads CSARSKTSAPVEQYF. The CDR3, as DNA: TGCAGTGCTAGGTCCAAGACTAGCGCTCCGGTAGAGCAGTACTTC. V and J are TRBV20-1 and TRBJ2-7, with 8 bases matching TRBD2. V was clipped by 3 bases and J by 7 bases; unmatched bases: 14. The CDR3 loop spans 15 amino acids. CDR1 DFQATT and CDR2 SNEGSKA come from the germline V gene (reference sequence).

Many counts were recorded for this clonotype. The chain combines TRBV20-1 with TRBJ1-4; 9 bases are a match to TRBD1. Looked up from germline, CDR1 is DFQATT and CDR2 is SNEGSKA (reference sequence). Unmatched junction bases numbered 10, after V lost 0 bases and J lost 5 bases. CDR3 length: 17 residues. The CDR3 here is CSARDPVTGGLNEKLFF. The CDR3 nucleotides read TGCAGTGCTAGAGATCCCGTCACAGGGGGCTTGAATGAAAAACTGTTTTTT.

This clonotype came up many times. This sequence joins TRBV7-8 and TRBJ2-5; D could derive from TRBD1 or TRBD2 (5 bases each). The V end lost 4 bases, the J end lost 1 base, and 13 bases lay between the germline ends. The CDR3 length is 15 residues. Germline lookup yields CDR1 SGHVS and CDR2 FQNEAQ. The CDR3 loop reads CASSSSTGRQETQYF. The CDR3 coding sequence is TGTGCCAGCAGCTCCTCGACGGGGCGCCAAGAGACCCAGTACTTC.

This clonotype was recorded many times. The V gene is TRBV28, the J gene TRBJ2-7, with 12 bases lining up with TRBD2. This CDR3 region has 14 residues. V dropped 4 bases and J dropped 4; count of bases not matched to a gene: 2. Germline-derived CDR1 and CDR2 are MDHEN and SYDVKM. CDR3 protein: CASSWTSGVYEQYF. As DNA, the CDR3 is TGTGCCAGCAGTTGGACTAGCGGGGTGTACGAGCAGTACTTC. The full variable domain, with the rest looked up from reference TRBV28 and TRBJ2-7, is DVKVTQSSRYLVKRTGEKVFLECVQDMDHENMFWYRQDPGLGLRLIYFSYDVKMKEKGDIPEGYSVSREKKERFSLILESASTNQTSMYLCASSWTSGVYEQYFGPGTRLTVT.

In this sample, this clonotype turned up many times. The V and J genes are TRBV7-2 and TRBJ2-6; possibly TRBD1 for D (6 bases). The CDR3 covers 17 residues. In germline, CDR1 is SGHTA, CDR2 FQGNSA. The V and J ends lost 0 bases and 2 bases respectively, with 11 bases between them. CDR3 in DNA: TGTGCCAGCAGCTTAGCGAGGGACATCCCTGGGGCCAACGTCCTGACTTTC. Residues: CASSLARDIPGANVLTF.

This clonotype was detected ten times or more. The chain uses TRBV12-3 or TRBV12-4 and TRBJ1-1; no firm D call. The CDR3 totals 13 residues. The V end was cut by 3 bases, the J end by 11 bases, with 16 bases between. The CDR3 spells CASSFGSAVEAFF. The CDR3 region has the DNA TGTGCCAGCAGTTTTGGAAGCGCGGTTGAGGCTTTCTTT.

The genes are TRBV20-1 and TRBJ2-7, with 7 bases identical to TRBD1. Trimming at V came to 6 bases and at J to 4 bases, leaving 9 bases not matched to a gene. Germline loops: CDR1 DFQATT, CDR2 SNEGSKA (reference sequence). The CDR3 loop spans 13 amino acids. CDR3 in amino acids: CSAARDSPYEQYV. For the CDR3, the DNA is TGCAGTGCGGCCCGGGACAGCCCTTACGAGCAGTACGTC.